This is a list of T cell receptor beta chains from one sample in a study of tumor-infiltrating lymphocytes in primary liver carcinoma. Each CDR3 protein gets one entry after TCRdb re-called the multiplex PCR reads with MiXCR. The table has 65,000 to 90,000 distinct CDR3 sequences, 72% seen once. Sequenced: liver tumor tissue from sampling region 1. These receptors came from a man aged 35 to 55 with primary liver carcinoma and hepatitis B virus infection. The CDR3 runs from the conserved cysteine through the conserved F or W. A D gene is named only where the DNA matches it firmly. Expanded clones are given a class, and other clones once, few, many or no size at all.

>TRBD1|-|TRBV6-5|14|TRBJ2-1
TGTGCCAGCAGTTTCGGGACAGGGGACAATGAACAGTTCTTC
CASSFGTGDNEQFF
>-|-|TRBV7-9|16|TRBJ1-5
TGTGCCAGCAGCTTAGACTCCGGTTATAGCAATCAGCCCCAGCATTTC
CASSLDSGYSNQPQHF
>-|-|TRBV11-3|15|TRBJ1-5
TGTGCCAGCAGCTTCCTGACCGCCGGTAATCAGCCCCAGCATTTT
CASSFLTAGNQPQHF
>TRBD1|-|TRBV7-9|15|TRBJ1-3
TGTGCCAGCAGCCTTACAGGACAGGGTAGGAACACCATGTATTTT
CASSLTGQGRNTMYF
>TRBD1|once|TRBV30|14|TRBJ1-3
TGTGTCTGGGGTGGGACAGTGGATGGAAACACCATATATTTT
CVWGGTVDGNTIYF
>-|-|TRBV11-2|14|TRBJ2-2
TGTGCCAGCAGCCCTGGGGGAAACACCGGGGAGCTGTTTTTT
CASSPGGNTGELFF
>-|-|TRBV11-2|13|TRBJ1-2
TGTGTAGGCAGCTTAGAGGGGAACTATGGCTACACCTTC
CVGSLEGNYGYTF
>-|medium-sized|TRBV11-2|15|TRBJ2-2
TGTGCCAGCAGCTTTGAGAGGGCCGGGGCCGGGGAGCTGTTTTTT
CASSFERAGAGELFF
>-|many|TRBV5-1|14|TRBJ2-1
TGCGCCAGCAGCCGTGGACAGAGTTACAATGAGCAGTTCTTC
CASSRGQSYNEQFF
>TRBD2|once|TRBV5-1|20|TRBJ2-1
TGCGCCAGCAGCCCTGGGGCCCCGAGACTAGCGGGAAAGTCCTACAATGAGCAGTTCTTC
CASSPGAPRLAGKSYNEQFF
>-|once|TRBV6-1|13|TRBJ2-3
TGTGCCAGCAGTGAAGACGTTGGAAGTACGCAGTATTTT
CASSEDVGSTQYF
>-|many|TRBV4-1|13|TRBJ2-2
TGCGCCAGCAGCCAAGCTTCCGAGGGGGAGCTGTTTTTT
CASSQASEGELFF
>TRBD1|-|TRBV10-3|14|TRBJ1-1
TGTGCCGTCAGTGGTGACAGGGCGAACACTGAAGCTCTCTTT
CAVSGDRANTEALF
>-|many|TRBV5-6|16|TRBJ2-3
TGTGCCAGCAGCTTCTCCACGGGAGGCCTCAGAGGGGGGCAGTATTTT
CASSFSTGGLRGGQYF
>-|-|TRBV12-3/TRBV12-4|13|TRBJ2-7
TGTGCCAGCACTCGATGTGAATACTACGAGCAGTACTTC
CASTRCEYYEQYF
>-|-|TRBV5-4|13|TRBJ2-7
TGTGCCGGCAGCACAGGCTTCTCCTACGAGCAGTACTTC
CAGSTGFSYEQYF
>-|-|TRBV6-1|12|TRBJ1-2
TGTGCCAGCATTGCGACCGTCTATGGCTACACCTTC
CASIATVYGYTF
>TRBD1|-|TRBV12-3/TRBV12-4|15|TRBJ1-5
TGTGTCAGCGGAACAGGGGCCGTGGACAATCAGCCCCAGCATTTT
CVSGTGAVDNQPQHF
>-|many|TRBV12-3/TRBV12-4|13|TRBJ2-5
TGTGCCAGCAGCCGTACTACAAAAGAGACCCAGTACTTC
CASSRTTKETQYF
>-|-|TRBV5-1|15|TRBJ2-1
TGTGCCAGCAGCTTGGAGGGGGTACTCTACAATGTGCAGTTCTTC
CASSLEGVLYNVQFF
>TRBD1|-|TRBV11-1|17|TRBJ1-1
TGTGCCAGCAGCCAAGCGGGACAGGGGGTCATGAACACTGAAGTTTTCTTT
CASSQAGQGVMNTEVFF
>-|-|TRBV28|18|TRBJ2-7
TGTGCCAGCAGTTCCCGGGGCAGTAAAGACTGGATCTCCTACGAGCAGTACTTC
CASSSRGSKDWISYEQYF
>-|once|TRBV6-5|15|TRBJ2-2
TGTGCCAGCAGTTACGCAGTGGACGGCAGGGGGGAGCTGTTTTTC
CASSYAVDGRGELFF
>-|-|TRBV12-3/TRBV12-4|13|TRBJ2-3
TGTGCCAGTGATCGGGAGAGCACAGATAAGCAGTATTTT
CASDRESTDKQYF
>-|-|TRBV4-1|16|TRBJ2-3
TGCGCCAGCAGCCAAAACACGGACAGCGTCGGCCAGCCCCAGTATTTT
CASSQNTDSVGQPQYF
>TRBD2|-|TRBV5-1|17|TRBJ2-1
TGCGCCAGCAGCTTGGAGGGACTAGCGGGAGCTAGCAATGAACAGATCTTC
CASSLEGLAGASNEQIF
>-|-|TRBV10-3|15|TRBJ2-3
TGTGCCACGAGTGAGAGATCGGGAGCAACAGATACGCAGTATTTT
CATSERSGATDTQYF
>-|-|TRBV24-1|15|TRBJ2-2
TGTGCCACCAGTCCTAAGGGTCTGGACACCGGGGAGCTGTTTTTT
CATSPKGLDTGELFF
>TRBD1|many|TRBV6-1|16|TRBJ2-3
TGTGCCAGCAGTGATCCCCGGGACAGGGGTGCAGATACGCAGTATTTT
CASSDPRDRGADTQYF
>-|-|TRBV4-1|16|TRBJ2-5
TGCGCCAGCAGCCAAAGACCTGTACAGACTCAAGAGACCCAATACTTC
CASSQRPVQTQETQYF
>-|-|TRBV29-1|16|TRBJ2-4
TGCAGCCCGAACTCCGACAGCACAAAAGCCAAAAACATTCAGCACTTC
CSPNSDSTKAKNIQHF
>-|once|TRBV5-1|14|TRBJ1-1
TGCGCCACCACCTTGGGGGGAAGCTCGACTGAAGCTTCCTTT
CATTLGGSSTEASF
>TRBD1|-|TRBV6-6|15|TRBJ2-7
TGTGCCAGCAGTTATCACCGGGACAGTTCCTACAAGCAGTACTTC
CASSYHRDSSYKQYF
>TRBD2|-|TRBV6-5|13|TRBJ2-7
TGTGCCAGCATCCAAAGCGGGAGCTACGAGCAGTACTTT
CASIQSGSYEQYF
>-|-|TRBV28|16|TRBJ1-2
TGTGCCAGCAGGATCAGTACAAGTTTGACTAGATATGACTACACCTTC
CASRISTSLTRYDYTF
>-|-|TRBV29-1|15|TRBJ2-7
TGCAGGGTGGCCGATGCCGTCACAAGCTCCTACGAGGAGTACTTC
CRVADAVTSSYEEYF
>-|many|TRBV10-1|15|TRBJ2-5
TGCGCCAGCAGTGAGGGTGGCCGACCACACGAGACCCAGTACTTC
CASSEGGRPHETQYF
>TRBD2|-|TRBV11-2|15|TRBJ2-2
TGTGCCAGCAGGATAGTAGCGGGAGCATCCGGGGAGCTGTTTTTT
CASRIVAGASGELFF
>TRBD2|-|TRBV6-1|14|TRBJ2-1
TGTGCCAGCAGTACGACTAGCGACTACAATGAGCAGTTCTTC
CASSTTSDYNEQFF
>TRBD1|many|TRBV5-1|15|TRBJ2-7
TGCGCCAGCAGCTTGGAGGGGACAGGGGTCGGCGAGCAGTACTTC
CASSLEGTGVGEQYF
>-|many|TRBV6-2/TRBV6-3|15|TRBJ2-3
TGTGCCAGCAGTTCCCGCAGCGGGAGCACAGATACGCAGTATTTT
CASSSRSGSTDTQYF
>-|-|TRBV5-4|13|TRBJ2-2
TGTACCACCAGCTTTTTGAACACCGGGGAGCTGTTTTTT
CTTSFLNTGELFF
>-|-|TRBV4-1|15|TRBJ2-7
TGCGCCAGCAGCCAAGATTTCCTTCCCAGCGGCGAGCAGTACTTC
CASSQDFLPSGEQYF
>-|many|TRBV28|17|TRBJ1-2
TGTGCCAGCAGTTTAGGGGGGGGAACCGCCGCTAACTATGGCTACACCTTC
CASSLGGGTAANYGYTF
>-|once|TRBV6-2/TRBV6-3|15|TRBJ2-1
TGTACCAGCAGTTACGCTGGGACGTTTTACGATGAGCAGTTCTTC
CTSSYAGTFYDEQFF
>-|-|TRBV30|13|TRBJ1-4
TGTGCCTACTCCGGGGGAGCGCGTGAAAAACTGTTTTTT
CAYSGGAREKLFF
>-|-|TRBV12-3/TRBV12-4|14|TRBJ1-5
TGTGCCAGCAGTGAAACAGTTAGCAATCAGCCCCATCATTTT
CASSETVSNQPHHF
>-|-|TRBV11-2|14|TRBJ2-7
TGTGTCAGCAGCTTAGCTGACACTGCCAACGAGCAGTGCTTC
CVSSLADTANEQCF